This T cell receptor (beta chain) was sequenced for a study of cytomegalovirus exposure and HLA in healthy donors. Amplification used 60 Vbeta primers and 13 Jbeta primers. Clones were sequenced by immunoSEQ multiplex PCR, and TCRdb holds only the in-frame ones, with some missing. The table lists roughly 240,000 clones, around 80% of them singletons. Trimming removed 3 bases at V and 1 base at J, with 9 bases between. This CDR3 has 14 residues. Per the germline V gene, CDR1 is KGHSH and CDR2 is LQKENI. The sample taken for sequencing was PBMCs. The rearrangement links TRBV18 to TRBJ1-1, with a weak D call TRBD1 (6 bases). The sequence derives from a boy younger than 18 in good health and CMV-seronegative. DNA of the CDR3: TGTGCCAGCTCACCTTCAGGGGAGAACACTGAAGCTTTCTTT. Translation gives CASSPSGENTEAFF.